This TCR beta chain is drawn from a study of blood T cell repertoires in COVID-19. In Cohort 3, a recovered donor had either two negative PCRs, clearance, or symptom resolution. This clone was recorded a few times. Here immunoSEQ multiplex PCR was the method, and the copy in TCRdb shows in-frame clones only, minus some. Here the sample spans about 170,000 clones, approximately 87% being singletons. Germline CDR1 SQVTM, CDR2 ANQGSEA. V lost 6 bases, J lost 0 bases, and 11 bases lay in between. The CDR3 is made up of 13 amino acids. The receptor's source is a woman aged 45-65 years who had recovered from COVID-19. The chain employs TRBV29-1 and TRBJ1-1; D gene uncertain. Sequencing was carried out using PBMCs or T cells enriched from blood (not recorded which). The CDR3 is CSVALALNTEAFF. In DNA form, the CDR3 reads TGCAGCGTCGCCTTGGCCTTGAACACTGAAGCTTTCTTT.